This entry concerns a single T cell receptor (beta chain). Its target is not known. The entry originates in a study of post-analysis software for immune sequencing data. Findings of the study overall: Patients had higher frequencies than controls of about 5 TRBV segments, including TRBV5-6, TRBV5-1 and TRBV20-1. Strong co-clustering by F measure was seen for same-batch samples. Multiple sclerosis patients had significantly lower normalized Chao1 diversity than controls.

This CDR3 has 16 amino acids. In germline, CDR1 is KGHDR, CDR2 SFDVKD. V lost 7 bases, J lost 5 bases, and 7 bases stayed unmatched. Included in the TCR beta cDNA libraries were unique molecular identifiers. MiXCR was run by TCRdb on the PCR reads, yielding one entry per CDR3 protein. Of fewer than 900,000 distinct CDR3 sequences in the sample, about 45% were seen once. The material sequenced was blood. The TCR comes from a girl aged 5 to 17 with multiple sclerosis. J is TRBJ2-1 and V is TRBV24-1, with 13 bases identical to TRBD2. The CDR3 loop is CATREGGLAGNNEQFF. CDR3 DNA sequence: TGTGCCACCAGGGAGGGGGGACTAGCGGGAAACAATGAGCAGTTCTTC.